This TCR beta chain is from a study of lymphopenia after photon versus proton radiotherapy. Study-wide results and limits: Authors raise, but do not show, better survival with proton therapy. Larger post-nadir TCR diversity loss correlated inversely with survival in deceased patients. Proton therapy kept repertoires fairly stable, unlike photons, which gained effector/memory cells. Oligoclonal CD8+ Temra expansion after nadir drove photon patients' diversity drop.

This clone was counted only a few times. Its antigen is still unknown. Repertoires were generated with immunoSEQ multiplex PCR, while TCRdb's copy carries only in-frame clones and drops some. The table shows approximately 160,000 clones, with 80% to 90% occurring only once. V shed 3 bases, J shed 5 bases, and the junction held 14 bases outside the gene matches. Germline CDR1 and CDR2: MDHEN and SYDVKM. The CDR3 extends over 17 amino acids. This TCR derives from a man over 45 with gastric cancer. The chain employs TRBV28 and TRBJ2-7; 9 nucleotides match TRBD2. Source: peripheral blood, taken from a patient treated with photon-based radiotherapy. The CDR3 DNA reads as TGTGCCAGCAGTTTCTTCATTAATAGCGGGAGACTGAACGAGCAGTACTTC. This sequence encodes CASSFFINSGRLNEQYF.